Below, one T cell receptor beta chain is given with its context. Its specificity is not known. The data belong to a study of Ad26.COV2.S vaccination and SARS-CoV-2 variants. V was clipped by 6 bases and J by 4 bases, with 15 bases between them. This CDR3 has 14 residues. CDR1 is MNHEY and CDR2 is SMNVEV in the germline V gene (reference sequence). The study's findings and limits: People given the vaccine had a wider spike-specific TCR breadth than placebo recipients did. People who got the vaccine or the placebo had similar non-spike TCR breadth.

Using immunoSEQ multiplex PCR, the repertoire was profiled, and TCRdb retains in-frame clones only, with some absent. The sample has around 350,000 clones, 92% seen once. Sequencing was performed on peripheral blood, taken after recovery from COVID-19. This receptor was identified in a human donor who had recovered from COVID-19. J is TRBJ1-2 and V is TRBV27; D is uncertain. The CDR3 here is CASSSVGPSYGYTF. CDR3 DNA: TGTGCCAGCAGCTCAGTAGGGCCTAGCTATGGCTACACCTTC.